This TCR beta chain was sequenced for a study of shared clonotypes between healthy human individuals. Across the study: Every donor yielded three CD4 naive, three CD4 memory, two CD8 naive and one CD8 memory plate. Study outcomes and limitations: Clonotype sharing among donors, it was expected, would be affected by sequencing depth. Sharing across a few donors was seen in around 5.1% of naive CD4 clonotypes.

The germline V gene encodes CDR1 SGHRS and CDR2 YFSETQ. This CDR3 spans 17 amino acids. Unmatched junction bases numbered 9, after V lost 1 base and J lost 0 bases. Repertoires were generated with immunoSEQ multiplex PCR, while TCRdb's copy carries only in-frame clones and drops some. The repertoire holds around 2.5 million clones, with 80% to 95% as singletons. About this clone: Its matching antigen is unknown.

Specimen: naive CD4+ T cells from PBMCs. The subset: CD45RA+ positively selected. This receptor was taken from a man aged 18 to 35 in good health. Some clones in this sample may be carry-over from other donors' samples. This chain links TRBV5-1 with TRBJ2-7; 8 bases line up with TRBD1. CDR3 in DNA: TGCGCCAGCAGCTTGCCCCAGGACAGGGTAAGCTCCTACGAGCAGTACTTC. Its protein is CASSLPQDRVSSYEQYF. The complete variable domain, with remaining parts taken from reference TRBV5-1 and TRBJ2-7, reads KAGVTQTPRYLIKTRGQQVTLSCSPISGHRSVSWYQQTPGQGLQFLFEYFSETQRNKGNFPGRFSGRQFSNSRSEMNVSTLELGDSALYLCASSLPQDRVSSYEQYFGPGTRLTVT.